These 5 T cell receptor beta chains came from one sample sequenced in a study of PD-1 blockade in classical Hodgkin lymphoma. Relapses following autologous stem cell transplantation were seen in all patients, with brentuximab vedotin exposure varying. Profiled with immunoSEQ multiplex PCR; TCRdb holds only in-frame clones, not every one. The data hold some 22,000 clones, with approximately 74% observed a single time. This sample comprised peripheral blood mononuclear cells (PBMCs), obtained at baseline. Receptors originate from a human donor with classical Hodgkin lymphoma.

The chain combines TRBV11-3 with TRBJ2-3; D is uncertain. The germline V and J ends were trimmed by 1 base and 3 bases, with 8 bases remaining between them. This CDR3 contains 14 residues. Germline loops: CDR1 SGHNT, CDR2 YENEEA. In nucleotides, the CDR3 is TGTGCCAGCAGCTTAGGGGAAGGAACAGATACGCAGTATTTT. Its protein is CASSLGEGTDTQYF. Full variable domain (rest looked up from reference TRBV11-3 and TRBJ2-3): EAGVVQSPRYKIIEKKQPVAFWCNPISGHNTLYWYLQNLGQGPELLIRYENEEAVDDSQLPKDRFSAERLKGVDSTLKIQPAELGDSAVYLCASSLGEGTDTQYFGPGTRLTVL.

The rearrangement joins TRBV29-1 to TRBJ2-1; no definite D call. This CDR3 comprises 14 residues. V lost 6 bases and J lost 6, with 18 bases in between. The germline V gene encodes CDR1 SQVTM and CDR2 ANQGSEA. The CDR3 DNA reads TGCAGCGTATGTCCCGCTTCAGGTCCCAATGAGCAGTTCTTC. This encodes CSVCPASGPNEQFF.

The chain links TRBV2 to TRBJ1-5, with TRBD1 identical over 11 bases. Germline assignment: CDR1 SNHLY and CDR2 FYNNEI. The CDR3 is made up of 15 amino acids. The junction had 4 bases not matched to a gene; V was cut back by 3 bases and J by 6 bases. The CDR3 loop reads CASSERTGGTQPQHF. The CDR3 coding sequence is TGTGCCAGCAGTGAGAGGACAGGGGGCACTCAGCCCCAGCATTTT.

This clone showed up just a few times. This chain joins TRBV2 and TRBJ1-1; D gene ambiguous. Germline values: CDR1 SNHLY, CDR2 FYNNEI. V lost 6 bases, J lost 2 bases, and 13 bases lay in between. The CDR3 has 14 amino acids. CDR3 bases: TGTGCCAGCAGACAGCGTTCGGGAAACACTGAAGCTTTCTTT. This encodes CASRQRSGNTEAFF.

This chain uses TRBV9 with TRBJ2-6; D remains unclear. Trimming cost V 0 bases and J 2 bases, with 6 bases left between them. CDR3 size: 15 residues. The germline CDR1 and CDR2 sequences are SGDLS and YYNGEE. CDR3 coding DNA: TGTGCCAGCAGCGTAGTTTCCACTGGGGCCAACGTCCTGACTTTC. It yields the protein CASSVVSTGANVLTF.